The clone carrying this T cell receptor beta chain was counted a few times. This may arise from a read error, as a much more abundant clone is one base away. The missing conserved phenylalanine or tryptophan at the end of this CDR3 makes a read error likely. This record belongs to a study of Graves' ophthalmopathy and Graves' hyperthyroidism. About the study: Specimen type is peripheral blood, obtained at initial diagnosis before any treatment.

This CDR3 region has 13 residues. From germline, CDR1 is SGHVS and CDR2 FQNEAQ. The V and J ends lost 2 bases and 7 bases respectively, with 6 bases between them. Other autoimmune disease, uncontrolled infection, pregnancy and lactation led to exclusion. RNA transcripts served as template for amplifying TCR beta CDR3 sequences. An opening RT-PCR round employed HTBI primers and preceded a second-round multiplex PCR. TCRdb re-analysed the multiplex PCR reads in MiXCR, keeping a single row per CDR3 protein. There are 650,000 to 900,000 distinct CDR3 sequences in the sample; 40% occur only once, and 40% to 55% lies in the top ten.

The chain recombines TRBV7-8 with TRBJ1-6; D unresolved. This TCR was recovered from an adult man with Graves' ophthalmopathy. The sequencing input was peripheral blood. For the CDR3, the DNA is TGTGCCAGCAGCTTAACGACCAATTCACCCCTCCACTCT. Residues: CASSLTTNSPLHS.